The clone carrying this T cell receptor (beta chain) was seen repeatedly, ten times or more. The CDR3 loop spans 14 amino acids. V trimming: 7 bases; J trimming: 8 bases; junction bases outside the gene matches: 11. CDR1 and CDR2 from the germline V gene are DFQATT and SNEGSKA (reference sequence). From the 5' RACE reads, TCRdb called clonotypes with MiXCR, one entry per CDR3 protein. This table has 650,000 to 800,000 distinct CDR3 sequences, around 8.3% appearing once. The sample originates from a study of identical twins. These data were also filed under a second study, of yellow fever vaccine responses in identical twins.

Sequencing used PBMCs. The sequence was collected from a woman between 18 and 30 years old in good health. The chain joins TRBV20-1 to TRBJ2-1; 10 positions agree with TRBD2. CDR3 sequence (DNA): TGCAGTGTTCCTAGCGGGGGAGGTTTTGATGAGCAGTTCTTC. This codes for CSVPSGGGFDEQFF.